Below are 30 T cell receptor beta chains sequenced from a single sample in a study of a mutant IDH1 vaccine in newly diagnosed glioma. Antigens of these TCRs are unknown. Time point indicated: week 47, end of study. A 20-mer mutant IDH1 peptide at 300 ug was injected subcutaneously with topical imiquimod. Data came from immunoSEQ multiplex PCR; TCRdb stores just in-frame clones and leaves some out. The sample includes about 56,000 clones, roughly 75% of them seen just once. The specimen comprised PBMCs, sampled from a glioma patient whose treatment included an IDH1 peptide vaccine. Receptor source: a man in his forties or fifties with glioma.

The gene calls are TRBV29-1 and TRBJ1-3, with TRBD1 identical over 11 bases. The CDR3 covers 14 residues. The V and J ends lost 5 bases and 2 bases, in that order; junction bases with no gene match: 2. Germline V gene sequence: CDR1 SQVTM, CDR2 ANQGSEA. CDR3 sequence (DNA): TGCAGCGTTTTGGGACAGGGGGCTGGAAACACCATATATTTT. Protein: CSVLGQGAGNTIYF.

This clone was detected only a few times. The CDR3 DNA is TGTGCCAGCAGTTACGACTCTTACACTGAAGCTTTCTTT. Translated, it gives CASSYDSYTEAFF. The V and J genes are TRBV6-5 and TRBJ1-1; D remains unclear. CDR1 is MNHEY, CDR2 SVGAGI, per germline. This CDR3 has 13 residues. The V end was cut by 2 bases, the J end by 3 bases, with 7 bases between.

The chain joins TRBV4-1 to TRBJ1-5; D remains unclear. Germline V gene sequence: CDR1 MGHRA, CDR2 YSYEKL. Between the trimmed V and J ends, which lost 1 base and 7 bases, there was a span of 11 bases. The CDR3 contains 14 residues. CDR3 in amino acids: CASSQGPNDQPQHF. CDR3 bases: TGCGCCAGCAGCCAAGGCCCAAACGACCAGCCCCAGCATTTT.

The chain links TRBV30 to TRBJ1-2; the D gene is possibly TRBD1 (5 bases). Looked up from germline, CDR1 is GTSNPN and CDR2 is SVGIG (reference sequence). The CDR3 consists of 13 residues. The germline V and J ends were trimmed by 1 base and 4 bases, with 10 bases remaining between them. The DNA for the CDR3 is TGTGCCTGGAGTGGGATCCAGGGCTATGGCTACACCTTC. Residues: CAWSGIQGYGYTF. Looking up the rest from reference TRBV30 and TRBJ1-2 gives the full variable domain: SQTIHQWPATLVQPVGSPLSLECTVEGTSNPNLYWYRQAAGRGLQLLFYSVGIGQISSEVPQNLSASRPQDRQFILSSKKLLLSDSGFYLCAWSGIQGYGYTFGSGTRLTVV.

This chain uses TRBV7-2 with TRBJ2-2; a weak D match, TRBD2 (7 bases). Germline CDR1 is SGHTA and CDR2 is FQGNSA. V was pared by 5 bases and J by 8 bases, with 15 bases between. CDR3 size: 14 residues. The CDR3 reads CASSREGGPGELFF. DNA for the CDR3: TGTGCCAGCAGCAGAGAGGGGGGGCCAGGGGAGCTGTTTTTT.

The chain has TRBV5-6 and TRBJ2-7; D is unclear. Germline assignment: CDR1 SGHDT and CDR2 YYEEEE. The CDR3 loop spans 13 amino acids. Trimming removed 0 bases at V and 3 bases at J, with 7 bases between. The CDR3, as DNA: TGTGCCAGCAGCTTGGAGCAATTCTACGAGCAGTACTTC. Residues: CASSLEQFYEQYF. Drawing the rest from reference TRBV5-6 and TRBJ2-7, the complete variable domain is DAGVTQSPTHLIKTRGQQVTLRCSPKSGHDTVSWYQQALGQGPQFIFQYYEEEERQRGNFPDRFSGHQFPNYSSELNVNALLLGDSALYLCASSLEQFYEQYFGPGTRLTVT.

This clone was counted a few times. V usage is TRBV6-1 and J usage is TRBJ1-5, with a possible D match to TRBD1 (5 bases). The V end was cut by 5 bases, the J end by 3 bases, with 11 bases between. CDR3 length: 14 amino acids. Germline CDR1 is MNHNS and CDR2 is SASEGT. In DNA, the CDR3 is TGTGCCAGCAGTAAGGTGGGGGACAATCAGCCCCAGCATTTT. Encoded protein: CASSKVGDNQPQHF.

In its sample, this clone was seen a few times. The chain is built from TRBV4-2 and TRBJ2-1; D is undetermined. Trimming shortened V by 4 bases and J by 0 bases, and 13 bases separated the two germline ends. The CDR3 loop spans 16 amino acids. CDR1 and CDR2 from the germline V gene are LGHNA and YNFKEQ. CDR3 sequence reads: CASSRRLISSYNEQFF. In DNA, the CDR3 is TGTGCCAGCAGCCGCCGACTCATAAGCTCCTACAATGAGCAGTTCTTC.

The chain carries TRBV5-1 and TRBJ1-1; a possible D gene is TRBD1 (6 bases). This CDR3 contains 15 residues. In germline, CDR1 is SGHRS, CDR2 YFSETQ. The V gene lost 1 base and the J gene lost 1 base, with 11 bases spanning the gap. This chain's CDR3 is CASSLSGGRNTEAFF. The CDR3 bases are TGCGCCAGCAGCTTGTCCGGGGGCAGGAACACTGAAGCTTTCTTT.

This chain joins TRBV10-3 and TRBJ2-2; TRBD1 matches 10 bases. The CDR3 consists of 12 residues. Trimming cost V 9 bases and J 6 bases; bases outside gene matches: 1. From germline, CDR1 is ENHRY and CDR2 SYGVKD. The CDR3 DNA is TGTGCCATAGGACAGGGGGCCGGGGAGCTGTTTTTT. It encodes CAIGQGAGELFF.

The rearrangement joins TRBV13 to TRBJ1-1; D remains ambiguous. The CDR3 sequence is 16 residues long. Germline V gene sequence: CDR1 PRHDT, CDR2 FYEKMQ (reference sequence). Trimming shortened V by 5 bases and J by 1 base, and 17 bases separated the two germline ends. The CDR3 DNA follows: TGTGCCAGCAGCCCCTTCCTTTTGACATGGAACACTGAAGCTTTCTTT. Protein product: CASSPFLLTWNTEAFF.

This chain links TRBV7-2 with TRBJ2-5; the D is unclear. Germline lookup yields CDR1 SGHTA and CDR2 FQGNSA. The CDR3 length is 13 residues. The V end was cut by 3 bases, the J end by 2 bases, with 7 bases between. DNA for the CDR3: TGTGCCAGCAGCTTTGCGTTACAAGAGACCCAGTACTTC. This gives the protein CASSFALQETQYF. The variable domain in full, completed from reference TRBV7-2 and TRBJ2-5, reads GAGVSQSPSNKVTEKGKDVELRCDPISGHTALYWYRQSLGQGLEFLIYFQGNSAPDKSGLPSDRFSAERTGGSVSTLTIQRTQQEDSAVYLCASSFALQETQYFGPGTRLLVL.

The chain's CDR3 is CASRGQNFGNTIYF. The DNA for the CDR3 is TGTGCCAGCAGGGGACAGAACTTTGGAAACACCATATATTTT. V is TRBV28 and J is TRBJ1-3, with 7 bases aligning to TRBD1. Trimming at V came to 6 bases and at J to 3 bases, leaving 5 bases not matched to a gene. Germline assignment: CDR1 MDHEN and CDR2 SYDVKM. The CDR3 loop spans 14 amino acids.

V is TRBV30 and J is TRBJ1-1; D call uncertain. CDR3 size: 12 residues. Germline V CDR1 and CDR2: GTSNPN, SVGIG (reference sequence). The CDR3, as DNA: TGTGTAGGCCTGGAGTTAAACACTGAAGCTTTCTTT. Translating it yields CVGLELNTEAFF. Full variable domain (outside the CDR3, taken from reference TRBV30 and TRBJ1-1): SQTIHQWPATLVQPVGSPLSLECTVEGTSNPNLYWYRQAAGRGLQLLFYSVGIGQISSEVPQNLSASRPQDRQFILSSKKLLLSDSGFYLCVGLELNTEAFFGQGTRLTVV.

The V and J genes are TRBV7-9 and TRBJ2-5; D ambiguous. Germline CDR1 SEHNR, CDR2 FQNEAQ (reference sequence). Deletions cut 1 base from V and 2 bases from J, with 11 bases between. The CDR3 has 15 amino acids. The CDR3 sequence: CASSLGGGSQETQYF. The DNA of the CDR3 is TGTGCCAGCAGCTTAGGCGGTGGCTCGCAAGAGACCCAGTACTTC.

The DNA for the CDR3 is TGCAGCGTCCCCAGGGGAAAAATAGCGGGGTACACAGATACGCAGTATTTT. Translation gives CSVPRGKIAGYTDTQYF. The chain combines TRBV29-1 with TRBJ2-3; 8 nucleotides agree with TRBD2. Germline V CDR1 and CDR2: SQVTM, ANQGSEA. Trimming at V came to 6 bases and at J to 2 bases, leaving 16 bases not matched to a gene. This CDR3 is built from 17 residues.

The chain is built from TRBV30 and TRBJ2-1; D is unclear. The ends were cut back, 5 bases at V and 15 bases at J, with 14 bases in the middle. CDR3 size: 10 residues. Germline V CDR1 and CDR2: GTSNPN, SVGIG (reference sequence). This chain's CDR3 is CAWGTPDPFF. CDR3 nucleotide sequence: TGTGCCTGGGGTACCCCAGACCCGTTCTTC. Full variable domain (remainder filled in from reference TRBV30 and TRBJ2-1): SQTIHQWPATLVQPVGSPLSLECTVEGTSNPNLYWYRQAAGRGLQLLFYSVGIGQISSEVPQNLSASRPQDRQFILSSKKLLLSDSGFYLCAWGTPDPFFGPGTRLTVL.

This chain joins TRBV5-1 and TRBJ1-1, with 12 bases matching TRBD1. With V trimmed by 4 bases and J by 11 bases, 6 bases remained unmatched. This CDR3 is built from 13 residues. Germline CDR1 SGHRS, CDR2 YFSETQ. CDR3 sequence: CASSIRDRGPAFF. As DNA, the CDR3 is TGCGCCAGCAGCATCCGGGACAGGGGGCCTGCTTTCTTT.

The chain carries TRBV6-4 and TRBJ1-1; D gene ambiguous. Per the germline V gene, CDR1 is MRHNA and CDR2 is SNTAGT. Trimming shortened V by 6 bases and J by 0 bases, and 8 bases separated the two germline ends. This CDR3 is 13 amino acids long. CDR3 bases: TGTGCCAGCAGCCAAACGATGAACACTGAAGCTTTCTTT. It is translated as CASSQTMNTEAFF.

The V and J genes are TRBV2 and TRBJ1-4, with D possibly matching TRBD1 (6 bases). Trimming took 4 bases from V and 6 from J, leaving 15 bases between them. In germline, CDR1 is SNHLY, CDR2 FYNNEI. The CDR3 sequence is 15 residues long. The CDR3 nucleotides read TGTGCCAGCAGTGGATCACAGGGAGGGCATGAAAAACTGTTTTTT. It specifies CASSGSQGGHEKLFF.

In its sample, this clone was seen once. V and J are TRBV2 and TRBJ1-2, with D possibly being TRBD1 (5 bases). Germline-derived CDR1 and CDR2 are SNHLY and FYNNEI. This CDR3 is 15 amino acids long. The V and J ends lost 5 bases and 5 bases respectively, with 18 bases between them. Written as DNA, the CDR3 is TGTGCCAGCAGTCCTAAGGGGCCGGGAGTATATGGCTACACCTTC. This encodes CASSPKGPGVYGYTF.

The CDR3: CASSPGTSSYEQYF. In DNA form, the CDR3 reads TGTGCCAGCTCACCAGGGACCAGCTCCTACGAGCAGTACTTC. The rearrangement uses TRBV18 and TRBJ2-7; D may correspond to TRBD1 or TRBD2 (5 bases each). V was clipped by 2 bases and J by 0 bases, with 8 bases between them. The germline CDR1 and CDR2 sequences are KGHSH and LQKENI. There are 14 residues in the CDR3.

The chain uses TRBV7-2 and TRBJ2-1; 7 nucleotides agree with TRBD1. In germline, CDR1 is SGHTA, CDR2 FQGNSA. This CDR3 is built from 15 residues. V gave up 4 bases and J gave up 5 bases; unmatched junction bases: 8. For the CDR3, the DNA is TGTGCCAGCAGCTCTACGACAGGGCCCCACAATGAGCAGTTCTTC. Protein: CASSSTTGPHNEQFF.

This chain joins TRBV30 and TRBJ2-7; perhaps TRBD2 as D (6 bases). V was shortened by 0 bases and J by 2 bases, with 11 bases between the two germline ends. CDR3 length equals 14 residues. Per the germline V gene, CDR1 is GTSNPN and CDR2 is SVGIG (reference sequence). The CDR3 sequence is CAWSVGGAAYEQYF. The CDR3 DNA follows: TGTGCCTGGAGTGTAGGAGGGGCCGCCTACGAGCAGTACTTC. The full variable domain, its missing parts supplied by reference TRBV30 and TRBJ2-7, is SQTIHQWPATLVQPVGSPLSLECTVEGTSNPNLYWYRQAAGRGLQLLFYSVGIGQISSEVPQNLSASRPQDRQFILSSKKLLLSDSGFYLCAWSVGGAAYEQYFGPGTRLTVT.

Here the CDR3 reads CASSLGQANYEQYF. CDR3 in DNA: TGTGCCAGCAGTTTGGGACAGGCAAACTACGAGCAGTACTTC. The genes are TRBV6-1 and TRBJ2-7; 8 bases match TRBD1. The CDR3 sequence is 14 residues long. Per germline, CDR1 MNHNS and CDR2 SASEGT. V trimming: 5 bases; J trimming: 3 bases; junction bases outside the gene matches: 6.

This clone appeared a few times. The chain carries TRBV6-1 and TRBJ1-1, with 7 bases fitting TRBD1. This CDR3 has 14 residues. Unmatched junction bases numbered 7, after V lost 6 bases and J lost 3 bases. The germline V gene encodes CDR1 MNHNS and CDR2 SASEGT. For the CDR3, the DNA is TGTGCCAGCAGAGCGACAGGGCTCCACACTGAAGCTTTCTTT. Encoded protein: CASRATGLHTEAFF.

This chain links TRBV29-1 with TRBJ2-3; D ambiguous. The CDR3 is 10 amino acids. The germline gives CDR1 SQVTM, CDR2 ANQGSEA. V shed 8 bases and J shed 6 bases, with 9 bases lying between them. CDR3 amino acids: CSCYGDTQYF. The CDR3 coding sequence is TGCAGCTGCTATGGGGATACGCAGTATTTT.

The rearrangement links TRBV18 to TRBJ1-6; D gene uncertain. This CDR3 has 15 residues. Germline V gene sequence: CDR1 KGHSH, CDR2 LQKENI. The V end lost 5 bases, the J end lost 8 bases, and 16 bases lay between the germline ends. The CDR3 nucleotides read TGTGCCAGCTCATATGCGGGGATTCTTTATTCACCCCTCCACTTT. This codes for CASSYAGILYSPLHF.

This CDR3 reads CASSLRVRAFF. Written as DNA, the CDR3 is TGTGCCAGCAGCCTTCGCGTTAGGGCTTTCTTT. J is TRBJ1-1 and V is TRBV7-9; D gene unclear. From germline, CDR1 is SEHNR and CDR2 FQNEAQ (reference sequence). Trimming took off 5 bases at V and 11 bases at J, with 12 bases between the two ends. This CDR3 has 11 amino acids.

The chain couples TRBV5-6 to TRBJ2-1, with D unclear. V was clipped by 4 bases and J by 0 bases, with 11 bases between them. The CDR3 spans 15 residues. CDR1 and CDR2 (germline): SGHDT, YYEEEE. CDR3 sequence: CASSPEHLSYNEQFF. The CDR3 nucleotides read TGTGCCAGCAGCCCGGAACACCTCTCCTACAATGAGCAGTTCTTC.